The sample holds many counts of the clone carrying this T cell receptor (beta chain). As yet, its antigen is unknown. This entry comes from a study of T cell repertoires in cytomegalovirus infection. Across the whole study: HLA-C-restricted CMV epitopes, recently identified, and well-studied HLA-B-restricted ones were used by the study. Matching HLA type, along with CMV infection, was indicated by public TCR beta signatures. Study-wide findings and caveats: Totalled public TCR beta family frequency picked out people who carried CMV plus the relevant HLA. The study found HLA-C-restricted CMV-specific TCR beta clonotypes dominating the ex vivo response.

In TCRdb, the reads were re-called with MiXCR into one record per CDR3 protein. The profile shows about 310,000 distinct CDR3 sequences, roughly 25% of them singletons. This TCR was sampled from a human donor in good health (CMV status not recorded). Some clones in this sample may be carry-over from other donors' samples. The sequencing used cultured PBMCs, collected from culture after CMV antigen stimulation.

CDR3 protein: CASSLARSSGQGLYSNQPQHF. The CDR3 region has the DNA TGTGCCAGCAGCTTAGCGAGATCGTCCGGACAGGGCCTTTATAGCAATCAGCCCCAGCATTTT. The chain couples TRBV7-8 to TRBJ1-5, with 8 bases that match TRBD1. The ends lost 0 bases at V and 0 bases at J; junction bases unmatched: 16. This CDR3 has 21 amino acids. The germline V gene encodes CDR1 SGHVS and CDR2 FQNEAQ.